These 10 T cell receptor beta chains were all obtained from the same sample, sequenced in a study of regulatory T cells in long-lasting Graves disease. Documented time point: persistent/refractory GD, antithyroid drugs over 5 years with positive TRAb. Extracted RNA from PBMCs served as the source of the TCR library. Arm-PCR of CDR3 regions with iRepertoire HTBI primers generated TCR beta libraries. TCRdb analysed the multiplex PCR reads with MiXCR anew, one entry per CDR3 protein. The sample shows 430,000 or so distinct CDR3 sequences, roughly a fifth of them seen only once. The sequencing used peripheral blood mononuclear cells (PBMCs), collected when the disease was refractory, from a patient treated with antithyroid drugs. The source of these receptors is a female donor with Graves disease.

A remark on this clonotype: With only one base between it and a far larger clone, this is likely a read error. The rearrangement uses TRBV2 and TRBJ2-7, with D possibly matching TRBD2 (5 bases). The CDR3 spans 17 residues. Looked up from germline, CDR1 is SNHLY and CDR2 is FYNNEI. Here the CDR3 reads CASSQDPGSLLINEQYF. CDR3 bases: TGCGCCAGCAGCCAAGATCCGGGAAGCCTCCTCATCAACGAGCAGTACTTC. The whole variable domain, remainder taken from reference TRBV2 and TRBJ2-7, is EPEVTQTPSHQVTQMGQEVILRCVPISNHLYFYWYRQILGQKVEFLVSFYNNEISEKSEIFDDQFSVERPDGSNFTLKIRSTKLEDSAMYFCASSQDPGSLLINEQYFGPGTRLTVT.

As regards this clonotype: A much larger clone sits a single nucleotide away, making a read error possible. The CDR3 carries no conserved terminal phenylalanine or tryptophan, so it likely arises from a read error. V gene TRBV6-1 combines with J gene TRBJ2-7, with 9 nucleotides matching TRBD1. The CDR3 extends over 12 amino acids. Trimming cost V 6 bases and J 7 bases; bases outside gene matches: 4. Germline V gene lookup returns CDR1 MNHNS and CDR2 SASEGT. The CDR3 nucleotides are TGTGCCAGCAGGGGACAGGGTGAAGAGCAGTACTCC. Its translation: CASRGQGEEQYS.

This clonotype has just a few counts. CDR3 sequence reads: CASSLDSSGSANIQYF. Written as DNA, the CDR3 is TGTGCCAGCAGCTTAGATTCTAGCGGGAGTGCAAACATTCAGTACTTC. The rearrangement joins TRBV7-9 to TRBJ2-4, with 10 positions matching TRBD2. Trimming removed 1 base from V and 6 bases from J; junction bases left unmatched: 6. CDR3 size: 16 residues. Germline V gene sequence: CDR1 SEHNR, CDR2 FQNEAQ (reference sequence).

This clonotype was detected many times. A junction end diverges from the germline sequence, so it may reflect a read error. V is TRBV15 and J is TRBJ1-4, with TRBD1 matching over 10 bases. This CDR3 is 15 amino acids long. Per the germline V gene, CDR1 is LNHNV and CDR2 is YYDKDF (reference sequence). DNA of the CDR3: TGTGCCACCAGCAGGACAGGGGGCGGTAATGGAAAACTGTTTTTT. This encodes CATSRTGGGNGKLFF.

This clonotype appeared many times. An end of the junction does not agree with germline; a read error may underlie this. The chain links TRBV12-3 or TRBV12-4 to TRBJ2-7; D is perhaps TRBD1 (6 bases). The CDR3 has 14 amino acids. The DNA of the CDR3 is TGTGCCAGCAGTCTAGCCGACACAGGGTTCGAGCAGTACTTC. This codes for CASSLADTGFEQYF.

This clonotype was observed at least ten times. J is TRBJ1-5 and V is TRBV6-1; 7 nucleotides line up with TRBD1. J was trimmed by 5 bases and V by 5 bases; bases with no gene match: 6. This CDR3 is 14 amino acids long. Germline lookup yields CDR1 MNHNS and CDR2 SASEGT. The CDR3: CASSIRQGDQPQHF. In DNA, the CDR3 is TGTGCCAGCAGTATCAGACAGGGAGATCAGCCCCAGCATTTT.

This clonotype came up a few times. This may stem from a read error, because a much larger clone lies one nucleotide away. This chain uses TRBV24-1 with TRBJ2-5; possibly TRBD2 for D (6 bases). Germline values: CDR1 KGHDR, CDR2 SFDVKD. There are 15 residues in the CDR3. The ends were cut back, 4 bases at V and 1 base at J, with 12 bases in the middle. The CDR3 reads CATSDPTSSQETQYF. In DNA form, the CDR3 reads TGTGCCACCAGTGACCCCACTAGCAGCCAAGAGACCCAGTACTTC.

This clonotype was seen a few times. This chain connects TRBV5-1 to TRBJ1-1; 7 bases line up with TRBD1. The CDR3 totals 14 residues. Looked up from germline, CDR1 is SGHRS and CDR2 is YFSETQ. Trimming removed 4 bases from V and 1 base from J; junction bases left unmatched: 4. The CDR3 region is CASSTGDPNTEAFF. For the CDR3, the DNA is TGCGCCAGCAGCACAGGGGATCCGAACACTGAAGCTTTCTTT. Full variable domain (missing parts from reference TRBV5-1 and TRBJ1-1): KAGVTQTPRYLIKTRGQQVTLSCSPISGHRSVSWYQQTPGQGLQFLFEYFSETQRNKGNFPGRFSGRQFSNSRSEMNVSTLELGDSALYLCASSTGDPNTEAFFGQGTRLTVV.

The sample holds many counts of this clonotype. The chain employs TRBV6-1 and TRBJ1-1, with D possibly matching TRBD1 (6 bases). CDR3 length: 12 amino acids. In germline, CDR1 is MNHNS, CDR2 SASEGT. With 7 bases removed from V and 4 bases from J, the gap between germline ends came to 10 bases. CDR3 nucleotides: TGTGCCAGCATAACAGGGAGCACTGAAGCTTTCTTT. Protein: CASITGSTEAFF.

At least ten counts were recorded for this clonotype. This chain connects TRBV28 to TRBJ1-5, with D tentatively TRBD1 (5 bases). The length of the CDR3 is 15 residues. The germline CDR1 and CDR2 sequences are MDHEN and SYDVKM. Trimming cost V 6 bases and J 1 base, with 13 bases left between them. Here the CDR3 reads CASSLAGGSNQPQHF. The CDR3, as DNA: TGTGCCAGCAGCTTAGCTGGGGGGAGCAATCAGCCCCAGCATTTT.